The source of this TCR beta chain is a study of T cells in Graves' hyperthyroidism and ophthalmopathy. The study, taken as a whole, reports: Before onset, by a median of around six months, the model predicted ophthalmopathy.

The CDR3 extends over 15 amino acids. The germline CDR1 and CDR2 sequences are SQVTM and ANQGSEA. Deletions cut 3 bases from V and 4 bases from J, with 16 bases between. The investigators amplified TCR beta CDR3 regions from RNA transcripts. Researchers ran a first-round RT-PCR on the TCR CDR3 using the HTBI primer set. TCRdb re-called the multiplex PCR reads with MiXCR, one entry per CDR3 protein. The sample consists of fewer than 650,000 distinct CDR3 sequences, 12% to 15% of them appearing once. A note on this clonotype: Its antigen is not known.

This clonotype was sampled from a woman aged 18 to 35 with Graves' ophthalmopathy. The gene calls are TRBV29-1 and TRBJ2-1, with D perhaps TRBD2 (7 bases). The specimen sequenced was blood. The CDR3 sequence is CSVEMGGAGYNEQFF. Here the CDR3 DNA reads TGCAGCGTTGAGATGGGGGGGGCGGGGTACAATGAGCAGTTCTTC.